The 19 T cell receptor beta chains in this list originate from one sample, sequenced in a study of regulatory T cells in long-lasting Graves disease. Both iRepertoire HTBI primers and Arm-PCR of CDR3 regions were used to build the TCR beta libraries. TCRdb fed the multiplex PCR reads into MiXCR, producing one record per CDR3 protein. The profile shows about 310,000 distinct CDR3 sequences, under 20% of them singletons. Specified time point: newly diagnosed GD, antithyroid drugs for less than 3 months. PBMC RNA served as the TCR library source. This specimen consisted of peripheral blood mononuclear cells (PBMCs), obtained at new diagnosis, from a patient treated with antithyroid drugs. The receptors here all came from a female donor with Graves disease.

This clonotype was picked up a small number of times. Here the CDR3 reads CASSSWDGSNQPQHF. Written as DNA, the CDR3 is TGTGCCAGCAGCTCCTGGGATGGTAGCAATCAGCCCCAGCATTTT. The V gene is TRBV7-8, the J gene TRBJ1-5; D is uncertain. The CDR3 length is 15 residues. V was shortened by 4 bases and J by 0 bases, with 10 bases between the two germline ends. Per the germline V gene, CDR1 is SGHVS and CDR2 is FQNEAQ.

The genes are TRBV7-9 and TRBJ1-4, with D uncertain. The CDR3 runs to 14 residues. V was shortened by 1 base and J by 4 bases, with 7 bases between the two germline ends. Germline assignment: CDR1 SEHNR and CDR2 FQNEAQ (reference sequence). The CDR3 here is CASSLVRNNEKLFF. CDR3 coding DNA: TGTGCCAGCAGCTTAGTACGGAATAATGAAAAACTGTTTTTT.

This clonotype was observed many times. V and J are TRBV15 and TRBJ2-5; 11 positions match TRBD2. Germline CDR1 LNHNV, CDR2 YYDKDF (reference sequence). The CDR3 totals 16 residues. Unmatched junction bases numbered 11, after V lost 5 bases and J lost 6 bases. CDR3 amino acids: CATSETLAGVKKTQYF. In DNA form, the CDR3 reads TGTGCCACCAGCGAAACACTAGCGGGAGTTAAAAAGACCCAGTACTTC.

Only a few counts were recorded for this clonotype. This CDR3 reads CASSSLPLYNEQFF. The CDR3 DNA is TGTGCCAGTAGTAGCCTCCCGCTTTACAATGAGCAGTTCTTC. The chain links TRBV19 to TRBJ2-1, with no clear D. Trimming pared 4 bases from V and 4 bases from J, leaving 11 bases between. The CDR3 sequence is 14 residues long. Germline-derived CDR1 and CDR2 are LNHDA and SQIVND (reference sequence).

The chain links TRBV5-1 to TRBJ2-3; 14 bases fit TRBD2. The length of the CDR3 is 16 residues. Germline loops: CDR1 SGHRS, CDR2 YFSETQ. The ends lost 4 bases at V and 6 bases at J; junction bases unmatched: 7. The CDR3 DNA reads TGCGCCAGCAGCCCACGACTAGCGGGAGGGCCGGATACGCAGTATTTT. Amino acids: CASSPRLAGGPDTQYF. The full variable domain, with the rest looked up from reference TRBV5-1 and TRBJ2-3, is KAGVTQTPRYLIKTRGQQVTLSCSPISGHRSVSWYQQTPGQGLQFLFEYFSETQRNKGNFPGRFSGRQFSNSRSEMNVSTLELGDSALYLCASSPRLAGGPDTQYFGPGTRLTVL.

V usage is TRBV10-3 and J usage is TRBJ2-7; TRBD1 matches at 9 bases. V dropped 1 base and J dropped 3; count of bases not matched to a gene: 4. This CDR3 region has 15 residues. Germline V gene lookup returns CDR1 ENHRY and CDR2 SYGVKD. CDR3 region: CAISEFGQGNYEQYF. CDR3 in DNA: TGTGCCATCAGTGAGTTTGGACAGGGGAACTACGAGCAGTACTTC.

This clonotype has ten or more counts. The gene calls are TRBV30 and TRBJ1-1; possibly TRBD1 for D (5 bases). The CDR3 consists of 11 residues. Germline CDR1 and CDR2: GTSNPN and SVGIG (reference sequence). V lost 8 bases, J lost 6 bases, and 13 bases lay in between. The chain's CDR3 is CALEGRAEAFF. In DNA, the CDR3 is TGTGCCCTCGAGGGGAGGGCTGAAGCTTTCTTT.

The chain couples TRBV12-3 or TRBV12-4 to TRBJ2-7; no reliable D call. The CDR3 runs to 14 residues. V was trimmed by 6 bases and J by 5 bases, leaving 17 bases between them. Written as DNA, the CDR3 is TGTGCCAGCAGCCCCGCCTACGCTCCCGACGAGCAGTACTTC. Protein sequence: CASSPAYAPDEQYF.

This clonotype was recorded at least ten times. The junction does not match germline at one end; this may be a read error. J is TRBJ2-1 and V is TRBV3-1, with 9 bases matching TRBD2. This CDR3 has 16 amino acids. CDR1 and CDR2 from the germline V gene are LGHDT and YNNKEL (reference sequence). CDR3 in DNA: TGTGCCAGCACCCAATCTTCCCTAGCGGGATTTAATGAGCAGTTCTTC. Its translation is CASTQSSLAGFNEQFF.

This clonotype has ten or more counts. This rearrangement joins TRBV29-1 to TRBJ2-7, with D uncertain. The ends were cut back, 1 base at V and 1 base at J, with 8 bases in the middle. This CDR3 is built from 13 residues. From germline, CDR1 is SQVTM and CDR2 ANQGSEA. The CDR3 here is CSVEVSHSYEQYF. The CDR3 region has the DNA TGCAGCGTTGAAGTCAGTCATTCCTACGAGCAGTACTTC.

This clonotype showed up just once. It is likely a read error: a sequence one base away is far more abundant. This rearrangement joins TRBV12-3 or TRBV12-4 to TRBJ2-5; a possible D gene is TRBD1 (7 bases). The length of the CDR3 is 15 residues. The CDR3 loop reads CASSLGRGVYNEQSF. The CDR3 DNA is TGTGCCAGCAGTTTGGGCAGGGGGGTATACAATGAGCAGTCCTTC.

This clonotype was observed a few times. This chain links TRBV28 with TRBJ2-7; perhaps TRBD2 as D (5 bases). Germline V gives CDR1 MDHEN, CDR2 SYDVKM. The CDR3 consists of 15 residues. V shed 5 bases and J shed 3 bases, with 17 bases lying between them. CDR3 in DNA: TGTGCCAGCAGTCCCCGGTGGAGGTCAAACTACGAGCAGTACTTC. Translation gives CASSPRWRSNYEQYF.

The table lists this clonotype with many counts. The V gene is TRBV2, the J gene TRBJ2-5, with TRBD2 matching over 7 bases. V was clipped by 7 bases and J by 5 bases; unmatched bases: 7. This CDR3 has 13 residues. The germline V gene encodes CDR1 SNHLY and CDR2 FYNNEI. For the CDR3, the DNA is TGTGCCAGCAACGGCGCGGGAGTTGAGACCCAGTACTTC. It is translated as CASNGAGVETQYF.

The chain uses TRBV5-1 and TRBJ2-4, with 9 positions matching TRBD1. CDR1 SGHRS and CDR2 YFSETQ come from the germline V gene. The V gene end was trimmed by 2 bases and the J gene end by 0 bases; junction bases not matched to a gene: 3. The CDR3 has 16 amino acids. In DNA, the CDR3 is TGCGCCAGCAGCTTAGGGGACAGGGAAGCCAAAAACATTCAGTACTTC. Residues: CASSLGDREAKNIQYF. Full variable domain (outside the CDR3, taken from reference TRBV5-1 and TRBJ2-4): KAGVTQTPRYLIKTRGQQVTLSCSPISGHRSVSWYQQTPGQGLQFLFEYFSETQRNKGNFPGRFSGRQFSNSRSEMNVSTLELGDSALYLCASSLGDREAKNIQYFGAGTRLSVL.

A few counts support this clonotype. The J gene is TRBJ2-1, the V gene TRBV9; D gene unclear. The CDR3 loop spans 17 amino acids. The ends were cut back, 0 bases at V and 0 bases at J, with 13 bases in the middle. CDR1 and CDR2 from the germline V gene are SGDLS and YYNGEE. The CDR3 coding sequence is TGTGCCAGCAGCGTAGGGATTAGCCCGAGCTCCTACAATGAGCAGTTCTTC. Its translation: CASSVGISPSSYNEQFF.

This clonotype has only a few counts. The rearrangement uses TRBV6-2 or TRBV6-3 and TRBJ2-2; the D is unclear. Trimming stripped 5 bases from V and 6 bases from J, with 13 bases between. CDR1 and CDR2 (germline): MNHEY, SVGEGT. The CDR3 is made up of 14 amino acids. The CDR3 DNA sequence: TGTGCCAGCAGTGAAGAAGCGTGGGCCGGGGAGCTGTTTTTT. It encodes CASSEEAWAGELFF.

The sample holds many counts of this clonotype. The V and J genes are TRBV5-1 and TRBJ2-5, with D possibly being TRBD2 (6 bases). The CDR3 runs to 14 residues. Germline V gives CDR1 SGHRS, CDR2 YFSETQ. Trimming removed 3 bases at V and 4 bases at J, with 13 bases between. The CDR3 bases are TGCGCCAGCAGCTCCCCGGGACTCCCAGAGACCCAGTACTTC. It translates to CASSSPGLPETQYF.

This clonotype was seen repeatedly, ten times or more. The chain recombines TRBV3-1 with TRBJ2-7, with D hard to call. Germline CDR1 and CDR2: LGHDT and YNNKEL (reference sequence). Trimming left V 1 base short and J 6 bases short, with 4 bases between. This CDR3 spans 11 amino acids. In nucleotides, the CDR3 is TGTGCCAGCAGCCAAGGGACCGAGCAGTACTTC. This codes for CASSQGTEQYF.

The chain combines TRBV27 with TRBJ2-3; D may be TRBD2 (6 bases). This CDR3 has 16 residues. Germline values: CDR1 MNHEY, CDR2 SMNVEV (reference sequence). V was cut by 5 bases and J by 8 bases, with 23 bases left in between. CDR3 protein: CASSPGDGARGRTQYF. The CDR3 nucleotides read TGTGCCAGCAGTCCCGGCGACGGGGCGCGGGGTCGTACGCAGTATTTT.